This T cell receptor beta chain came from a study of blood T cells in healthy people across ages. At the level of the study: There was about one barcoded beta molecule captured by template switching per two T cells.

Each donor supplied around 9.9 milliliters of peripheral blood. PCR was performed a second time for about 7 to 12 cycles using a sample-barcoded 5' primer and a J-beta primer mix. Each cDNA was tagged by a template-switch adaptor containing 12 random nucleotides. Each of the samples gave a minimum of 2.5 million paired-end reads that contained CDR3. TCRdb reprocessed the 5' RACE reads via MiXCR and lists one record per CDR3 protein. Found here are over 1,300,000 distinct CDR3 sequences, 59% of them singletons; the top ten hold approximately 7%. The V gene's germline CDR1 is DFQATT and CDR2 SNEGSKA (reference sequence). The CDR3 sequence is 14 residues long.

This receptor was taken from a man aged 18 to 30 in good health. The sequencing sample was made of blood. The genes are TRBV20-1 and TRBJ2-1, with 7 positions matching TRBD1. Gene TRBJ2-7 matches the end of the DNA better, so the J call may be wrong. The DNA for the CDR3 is TGCAGTGCTAGAGACACAGGGGTCCTCTACGAGCAGTACTTC. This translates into CSARDTGVLYEQYF.